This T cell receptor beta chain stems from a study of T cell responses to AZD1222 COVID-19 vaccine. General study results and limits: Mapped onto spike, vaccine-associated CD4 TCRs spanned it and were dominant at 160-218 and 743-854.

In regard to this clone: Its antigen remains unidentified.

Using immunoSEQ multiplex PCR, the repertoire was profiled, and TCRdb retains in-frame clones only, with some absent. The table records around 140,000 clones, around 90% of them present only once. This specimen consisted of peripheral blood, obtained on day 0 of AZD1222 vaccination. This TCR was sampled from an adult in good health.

CDR3 region: CASSLGTTTPDNYGYTF. Here the CDR3 DNA reads TGTGCCAGCAGCCTGGGGACGACCACCCCAGATAACTATGGCTACACCTTC. The chain recombines TRBV7-8 with TRBJ1-2; tentative D call: TRBD1 (5 bases). Trimming took off 5 bases at V and 1 base at J, with 20 bases between the two ends. Germline V gene data show CDR1 as SGHVS and CDR2 as FQNEAQ. The CDR3 has 17 amino acids.